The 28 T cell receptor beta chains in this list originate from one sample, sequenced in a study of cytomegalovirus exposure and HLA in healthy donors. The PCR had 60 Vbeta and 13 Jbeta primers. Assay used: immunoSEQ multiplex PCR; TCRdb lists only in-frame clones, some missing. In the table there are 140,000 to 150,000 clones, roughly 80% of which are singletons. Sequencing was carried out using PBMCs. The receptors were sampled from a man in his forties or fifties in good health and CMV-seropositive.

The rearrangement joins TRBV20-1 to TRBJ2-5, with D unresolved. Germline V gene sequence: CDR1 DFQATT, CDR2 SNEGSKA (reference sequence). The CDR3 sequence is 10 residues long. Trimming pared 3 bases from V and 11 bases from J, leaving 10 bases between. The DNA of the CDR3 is TGCAGTGCTAGCTCCTTTGTGCAGTACTTC. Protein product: CSASSFVQYF.

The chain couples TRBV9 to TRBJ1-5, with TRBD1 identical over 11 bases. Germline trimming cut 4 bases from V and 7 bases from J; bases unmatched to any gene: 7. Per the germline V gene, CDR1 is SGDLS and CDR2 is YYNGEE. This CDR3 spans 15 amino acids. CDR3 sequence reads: CASSPTGQGVQPQHF. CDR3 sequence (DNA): TGTGCCAGCAGCCCCACGGGACAGGGGGTGCAGCCCCAGCATTTT.

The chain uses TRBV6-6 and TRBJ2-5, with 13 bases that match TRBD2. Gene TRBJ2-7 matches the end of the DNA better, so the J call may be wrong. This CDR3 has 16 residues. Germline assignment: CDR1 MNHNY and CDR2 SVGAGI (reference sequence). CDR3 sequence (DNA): TGTGCCAGCAGTAAACAGGGGACTAGCGGGACCTACGAGCAGTACTTC. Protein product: CASSKQGTSGTYEQYF.

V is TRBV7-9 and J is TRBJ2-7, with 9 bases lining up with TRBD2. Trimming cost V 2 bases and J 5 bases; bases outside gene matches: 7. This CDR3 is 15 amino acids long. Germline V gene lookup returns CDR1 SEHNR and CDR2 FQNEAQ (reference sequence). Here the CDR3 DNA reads TGTGCCAGCAGCTTATTAACTAGCGGGCCCCACGAGCAGTACTTC. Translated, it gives CASSLLTSGPHEQYF.

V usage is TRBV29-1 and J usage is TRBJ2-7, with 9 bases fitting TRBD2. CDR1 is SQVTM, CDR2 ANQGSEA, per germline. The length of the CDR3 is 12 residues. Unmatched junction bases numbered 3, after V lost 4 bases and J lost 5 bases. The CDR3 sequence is CSVVAGGDEQYF. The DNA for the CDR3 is TGCAGCGTTGTGGCGGGAGGGGACGAGCAGTACTTC.

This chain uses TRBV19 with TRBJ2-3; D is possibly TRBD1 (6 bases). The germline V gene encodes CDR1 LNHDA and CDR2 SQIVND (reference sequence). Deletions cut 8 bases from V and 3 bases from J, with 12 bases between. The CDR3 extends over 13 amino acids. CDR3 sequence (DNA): TGTGCCAGTGGGAATCAGGGGACAGATACGCAGTATTTT. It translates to CASGNQGTDTQYF.

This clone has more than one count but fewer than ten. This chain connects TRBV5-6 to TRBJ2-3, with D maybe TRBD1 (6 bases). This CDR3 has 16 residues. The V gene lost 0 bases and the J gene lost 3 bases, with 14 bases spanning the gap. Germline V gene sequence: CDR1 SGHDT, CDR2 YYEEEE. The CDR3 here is CASSLESGEWTDTQYF. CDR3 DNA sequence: TGTGCCAGCAGCTTGGAATCAGGGGAATGGACAGATACGCAGTATTTT.

In DNA, the CDR3 is TGTGCCAGCAGTCAGGGGGGGACTAGCGGCTACGAGCAGTACTTC. Its translation is CASSQGGTSGYEQYF. The chain links TRBV5-4 to TRBJ2-7, with TRBD2 identical over 11 bases. This CDR3 has 15 amino acids. Looked up from germline, CDR1 is SGHNT and CDR2 is YYREEE (reference sequence). Trimming at V came to 5 bases and at J to 3 bases, leaving 7 bases not matched to a gene.

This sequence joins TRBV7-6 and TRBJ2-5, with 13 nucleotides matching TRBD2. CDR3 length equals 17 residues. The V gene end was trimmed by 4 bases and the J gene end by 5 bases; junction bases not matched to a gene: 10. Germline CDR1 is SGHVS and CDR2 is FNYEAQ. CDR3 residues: CASSSRTSGSSTETQYF. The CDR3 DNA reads TGTGCCAGCAGCTCCCGGACTAGCGGGAGCTCCACGGAGACCCAGTACTTC.

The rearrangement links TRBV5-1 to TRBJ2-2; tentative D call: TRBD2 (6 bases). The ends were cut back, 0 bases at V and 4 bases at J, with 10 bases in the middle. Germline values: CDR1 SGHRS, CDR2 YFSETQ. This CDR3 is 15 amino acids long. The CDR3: CASSLEAGSTGELFF. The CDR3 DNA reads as TGCGCCAGCAGCTTGGAAGCGGGTAGCACCGGGGAGCTGTTTTTT.

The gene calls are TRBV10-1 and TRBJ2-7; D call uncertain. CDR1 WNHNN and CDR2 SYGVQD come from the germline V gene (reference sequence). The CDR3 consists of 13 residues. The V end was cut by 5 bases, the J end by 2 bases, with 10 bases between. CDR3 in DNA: TGCGCCAGCAGTCCGGGTGAAGCCTACGAGCAGTACTTC. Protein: CASSPGEAYEQYF.

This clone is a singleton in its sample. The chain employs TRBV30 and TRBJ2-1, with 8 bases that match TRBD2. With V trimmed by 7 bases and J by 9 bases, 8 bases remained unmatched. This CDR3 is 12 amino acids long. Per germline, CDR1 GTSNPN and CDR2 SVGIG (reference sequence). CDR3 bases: TGTGCCTATCGGGATAGCGGGACTGAGCAGTTCTTC. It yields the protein CAYRDSGTEQFF. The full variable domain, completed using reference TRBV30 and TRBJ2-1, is SQTIHQWPATLVQPVGSPLSLECTVEGTSNPNLYWYRQAAGRGLQLLFYSVGIGQISSEVPQNLSASRPQDRQFILSSKKLLLSDSGFYLCAYRDSGTEQFFGPGTRLTVL.

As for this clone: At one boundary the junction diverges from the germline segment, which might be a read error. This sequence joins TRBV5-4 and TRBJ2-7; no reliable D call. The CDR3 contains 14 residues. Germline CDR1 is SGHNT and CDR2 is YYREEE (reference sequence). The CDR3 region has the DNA TGTGCCGGCAGCTCTCGTCTAGGATCCTACGAGCAGTACTTC. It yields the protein CAGSSRLGSYEQYF.

Here the CDR3 reads CASSPSSGNTIYF. CDR3 sequence (DNA): TGTGCCAGCAGCCCGAGCTCTGGAAACACCATATATTTT. V gene TRBV7-2 combines with J gene TRBJ1-3; D gene unclear. The CDR3 spans 13 residues. Germline CDR1 reads SGHTA; CDR2 reads FQGNSA. V was shortened by 5 bases and J by 0 bases, with 5 bases between the two germline ends. Full variable domain (outside the CDR3, taken from reference TRBV7-2 and TRBJ1-3): GAGVSQSPSNKVTEKGKDVELRCDPISGHTALYWYRQSLGQGLEFLIYFQGNSAPDKSGLPSDRFSAERTGGSVSTLTIQRTQQEDSAVYLCASSPSSGNTIYFGEGSWLTVV.

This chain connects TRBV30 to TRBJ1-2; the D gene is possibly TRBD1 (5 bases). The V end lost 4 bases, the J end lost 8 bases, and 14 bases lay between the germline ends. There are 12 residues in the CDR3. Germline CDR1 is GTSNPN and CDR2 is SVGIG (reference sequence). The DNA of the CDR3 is TGTGCCTGGACCCCCCAGAGGACAGGCTACACCTTC. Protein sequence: CAWTPQRTGYTF. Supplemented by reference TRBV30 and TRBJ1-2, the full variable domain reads SQTIHQWPATLVQPVGSPLSLECTVEGTSNPNLYWYRQAAGRGLQLLFYSVGIGQISSEVPQNLSASRPQDRQFILSSKKLLLSDSGFYLCAWTPQRTGYTFGSGTRLTVV.

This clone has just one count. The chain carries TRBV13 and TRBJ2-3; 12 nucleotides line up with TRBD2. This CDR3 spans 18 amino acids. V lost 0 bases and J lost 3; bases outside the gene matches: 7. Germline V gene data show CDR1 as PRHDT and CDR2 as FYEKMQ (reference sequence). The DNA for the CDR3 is TGTGCCAGCAGCTTAGGCCTAGCGGGAGGGCCGAGAACAGATACGCAGTATTTT. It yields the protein CASSLGLAGGPRTDTQYF.

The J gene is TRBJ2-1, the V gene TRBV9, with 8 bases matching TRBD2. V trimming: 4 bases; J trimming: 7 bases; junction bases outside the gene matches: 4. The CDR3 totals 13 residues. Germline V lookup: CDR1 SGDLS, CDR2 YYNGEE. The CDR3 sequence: CASSSGLGNEQFF. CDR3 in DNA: TGTGCCAGCAGCTCGGGACTAGGGAATGAGCAGTTCTTC.

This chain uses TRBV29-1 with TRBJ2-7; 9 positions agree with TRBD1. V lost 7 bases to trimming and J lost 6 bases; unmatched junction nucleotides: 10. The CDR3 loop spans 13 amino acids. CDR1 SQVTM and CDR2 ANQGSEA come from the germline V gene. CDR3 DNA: TGCAGCGGACTATCGGGACAGGGATCCGAGCAGTACTTC. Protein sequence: CSGLSGQGSEQYF.

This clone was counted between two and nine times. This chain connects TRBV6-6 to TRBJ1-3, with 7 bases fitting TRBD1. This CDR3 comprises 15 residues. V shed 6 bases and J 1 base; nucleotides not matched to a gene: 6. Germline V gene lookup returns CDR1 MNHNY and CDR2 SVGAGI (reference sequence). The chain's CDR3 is CASRSPTGSGNTIYF. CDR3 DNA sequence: TGTGCCAGCAGGTCCCCGACAGGGTCTGGAAACACCATATATTTT.

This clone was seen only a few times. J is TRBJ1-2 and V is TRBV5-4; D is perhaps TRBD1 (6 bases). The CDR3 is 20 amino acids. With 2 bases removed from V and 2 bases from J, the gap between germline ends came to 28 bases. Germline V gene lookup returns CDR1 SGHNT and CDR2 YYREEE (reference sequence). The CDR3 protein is CASSFSGTRDNRLGNYGYTF. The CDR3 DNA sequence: TGTGCCAGCAGCTTTTCAGGGACCCGGGACAACAGGTTGGGGAACTATGGCTACACCTTC.

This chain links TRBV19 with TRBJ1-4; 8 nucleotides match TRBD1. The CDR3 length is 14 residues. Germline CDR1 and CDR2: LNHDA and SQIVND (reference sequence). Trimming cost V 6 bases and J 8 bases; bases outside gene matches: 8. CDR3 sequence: CASSKTGALEKLFF. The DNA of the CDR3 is TGTGCCAGTAGCAAGACAGGGGCTTTGGAAAAACTGTTTTTT.

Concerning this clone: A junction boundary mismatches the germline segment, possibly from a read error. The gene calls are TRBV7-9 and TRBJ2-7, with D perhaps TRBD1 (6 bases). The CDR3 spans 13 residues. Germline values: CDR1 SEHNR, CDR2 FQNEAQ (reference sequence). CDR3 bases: TGTTCCAGCAGCTTAAACAACAGGGCCGAGCAGTACTTC. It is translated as CSSSLNNRAEQYF.

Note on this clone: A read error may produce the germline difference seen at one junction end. CDR3 protein: CASSFLPEREGPNF. CDR3 DNA: TGTGCCAGCAGCTTCCTGCCGGAGCGGGAGGGCCCGAACTTC. The V call is TRBV7-2, the J call TRBJ2-7; 10 positions match TRBD2. The germline V gene encodes CDR1 SGHTA and CDR2 FQGNSA. The CDR3 has 14 amino acids.

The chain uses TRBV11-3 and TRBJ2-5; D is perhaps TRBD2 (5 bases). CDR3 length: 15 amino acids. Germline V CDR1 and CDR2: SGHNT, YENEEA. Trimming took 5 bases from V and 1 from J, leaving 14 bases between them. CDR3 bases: TGTGCCAGCAGCGTGGGAGCGCGTCTCCAAGAGACCCAGTACTTC. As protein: CASSVGARLQETQYF.

The CDR3 DNA sequence: TGTGCCAGCAGCCTTAGACTAGAGGGTGAGCAGTTCTTC. Amino acids: CASSLRLEGEQFF. This chain uses TRBV7-8 with TRBJ2-1, with TRBD2 as a possible D gene (6 bases). This CDR3 contains 13 residues. V lost 5 bases, J lost 9 bases, and 14 bases lay in between. Germline loops: CDR1 SGHVS, CDR2 FQNEAQ.

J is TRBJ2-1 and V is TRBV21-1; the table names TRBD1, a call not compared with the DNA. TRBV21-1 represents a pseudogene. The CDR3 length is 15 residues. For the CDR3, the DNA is TGTGCCAGCAAACAGGGCCCCTACACCTACAATGAGCAGTTCTTC. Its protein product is CASKQGPYTYNEQFF.

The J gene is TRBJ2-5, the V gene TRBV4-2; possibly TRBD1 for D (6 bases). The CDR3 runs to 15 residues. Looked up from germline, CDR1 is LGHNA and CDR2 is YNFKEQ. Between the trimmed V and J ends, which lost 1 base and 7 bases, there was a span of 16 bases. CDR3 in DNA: TGTGCCAGCAGCCAAGTATCGGACAGCGGTGGGACCCAGTACTTC. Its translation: CASSQVSDSGGTQYF.

CDR3 sequence reads: CASSFMGRDGYTF. CDR3 bases: TGTGCCAGCAGTTTCATGGGTCGGGATGGCTACACCTTC. This rearrangement joins TRBV28 to TRBJ1-2, with D hard to call. The germline V and J ends were trimmed by 3 bases and 6 bases, with 11 bases remaining between them. The CDR3 consists of 13 residues. Germline V gene sequence: CDR1 MDHEN, CDR2 SYDVKM.